This T cell receptor (beta chain) was recovered during a study of neurological immune-mediated disorders. Overall study results and limits: In multiple sclerosis patients, the repertoire cluster was unrelated to clinical or MRI findings.

Per germline, CDR1 SGHVS and CDR2 FQNEAQ. The CDR3 extends over 16 amino acids. V shed 1 base and J shed 4 bases, with 14 bases lying between them. The study built unsorted libraries from 2 million PBMCs kept at -80 C. TCRdb re-analysed the 5' RACE reads in MiXCR, keeping a single row per CDR3 protein. This table holds tens of thousands of distinct CDR3 sequences, roughly 4.8% found once. This clonotype has a count of ten or more. The antigen is not known. The sequencing sample was made of PBMCs. This sequence originates from a young man with multiple sclerosis. The chain joins TRBV7-8 to TRBJ2-1; TRBD1 might be the D (6 bases). The CDR3 protein is CASSLGRGHPYNEQFF. The DNA for the CDR3 is TGTGCCAGCAGCTTAGGAAGGGGACATCCATACAATGAGCAGTTCTTC.